These T cell receptor beta chains were read from a single sample in a study of OX40 agonist ivuxolimab in advanced cancers. Some clones are missing from TCRdb's copy, which holds only in-frame ones; the method was immunoSEQ multiplex PCR. The sample has almost 85,000 clones, over 85% seen once. The sample consisted of CD4+ or CD8+ T cells sorted from blood, taken in a trial of the OX40 agonist ivuxolimab. The origin of the receptors is an adult with an advanced solid tumor such as melanoma, head and neck, liver or kidney cancer. CDR3s leave out the opening cysteine and the closing phenylalanine or tryptophan. A D gene is named only where the DNA matches it firmly. Clone size is stated in some rows and not others, as once, few, many or a class when expanded.

D	V	size	J	CDR3
TRBD1	TRBV7-9	-	TRBJ2-7	ASSLNTGTGTYEQY
TRBD1	TRBV11-1	-	TRBJ2-7	ASSLSDRDYEQY
TRBD1	TRBV7-9	-	TRBJ2-5	ASSSGWDREKETQY
-	TRBV11-3	-	-	ASSLDPGRVYEQY
-	TRBV9	-	TRBJ1-1	ASSVDEGWTEAF
-	TRBV7-9	-	TRBJ2-3	ASSPHTQY
TRBD1	TRBV5-6	-	TRBJ2-7	ASSLAGQGNYEQY
-	TRBV5-5	-	TRBJ1-5	ASSLALGSNQPQH
-	TRBV2	-	TRBJ1-1	ARTGKNTEAF
TRBD1	TRBV5-1	-	TRBJ1-6	ASSLAGTGSSPLH
-	TRBV4-2	-	TRBJ1-1	ASSQAVGLTSEAF
TRBD2	TRBV28	-	TRBJ2-7	ASSWGLAGGLRSYEQY
-	TRBV11-2	-	TRBJ2-7	ASSPDFLSTFNQY
-	TRBV9	-	TRBJ1-5	ASSVGPGRGGQPQH
TRBD1	TRBV13	-	TRBJ2-7	ASSATTQTGPVSYEQY
-	TRBV11-2	-	TRBJ2-7	ASSLGAGPYEQY
-	TRBV5-6	-	TRBJ2-7	ASSYGLGDYEQY
TRBD1	TRBV5-4	-	TRBJ1-2	ASSLFGQGAPGGYT
TRBD1	TRBV30	-	TRBJ2-2	AWFEGQGRGGELF
-	TRBV6-4	-	TRBJ2-3	ASSTSRTDTQY
-	TRBV4-3	-	TRBJ2-2	ASSQDQLLLNTGELF
-	TRBV7-2	-	TRBJ2-1	ASSFPPDNEQF
TRBD1	TRBV7-9	-	TRBJ2-3	ASSLVGTGTDTQY
TRBD2	TRBV25-1	-	TRBJ2-7	ASSGSGTTSEQY
-	TRBV7-9	-	TRBJ2-5	ASKPRNWETQY
-	TRBV11-2	-	TRBJ2-7	ASSGRGAGSYEQY
-	TRBV5-4	-	TRBJ2-5	ASRQGGGLETQY
TRBD1	TRBV6-5	-	TRBJ1-2	ASSRQGSNYGYT
-	TRBV27	-	TRBJ2-3	ASSSGLLNTQY
-	TRBV5-1	-	TRBJ2-7	ASSLSSVGRSYEQY
-	TRBV7-6	-	TRBJ2-5	ASSTPGYHQETQY
TRBD1	TRBV27	-	TRBJ2-1	ASSFRGTGVNGQF
TRBD2	TRBV27	-	TRBJ2-5	ASSPGTSGRETQY
TRBD1	TRBV30	-	TRBJ1-5	ASMDRVGNQPQH
-	TRBV9	-	TRBJ2-7	ASSPPNRAGDEQY
-	TRBV5-5	-	TRBJ2-1	ASSLRQFTYNEQF
TRBD1	TRBV9	-	TRBJ1-2	ASSGGQGVTNYGYT
-	TRBV6-5	-	TRBJ2-7	ASSYSKGYEQY
-	TRBV5-1	once	TRBJ2-1	ASTTGGQNEQF
-	TRBV9	-	TRBJ2-7	ASSRTGSSYEQY
-	TRBV2	-	TRBJ2-3	AFQGRGTDTQY
-	TRBV10-3	-	TRBJ2-3	AISGPDTQY
-	TRBV19	-	TRBJ2-7	ASSMGADYEQY
-	TRBV19	many	TRBJ1-1	ASTPGTPSHTEAF
-	TRBV4-2	-	TRBJ2-1	ASSQDQTRRGNEQF
TRBD2	TRBV5-6	-	TRBJ2-5	ASSPPDGRARETQY
TRBD1	TRBV28	-	TRBJ1-1	ASNYFPDRGGNTEAF
TRBD2	TRBV9	-	TRBJ2-1	ASSESSGGVSYNEQF
-	TRBV9	-	TRBJ2-2	ASSVGTARPNTGELF
TRBD2	TRBV27	once	TRBJ2-7	ASRLAGGSALHEQY
TRBD2	TRBV27	-	TRBJ2-5	ASSYAASGIETQY
-	TRBV9	-	TRBJ2-7	ASSVETGSIWEQY
-	TRBV4-3	-	TRBJ2-1	ASSQGWSYNEQF
TRBD1	TRBV5-1	-	TRBJ2-1	ASSPLGQHYNEQF
TRBD1	TRBV10-3	-	TRBJ2-7	AIKGQGIDEQY